The 23 T cell receptor beta chains below come from one sample, sequenced in a study of T cells in narcolepsy. Libraries were prepared by immunoSEQ multiplex PCR; TCRdb keeps only in-frame clonotypes and omits some of them. Of around 30,000 clones listed, 80% to 85% are singletons. Sequencing was carried out using CD45RA- memory CD4+ T cells from PBMCs. The origin of the receptors is a human donor with narcolepsy.

Only one count was recorded for this clone. CDR3 loop: CASSIPGTSFSSNEQYF. The CDR3 DNA follows: TGTGCCAGTAGTATCCCCGGGACATCTTTTTCGTCCAACGAGCAGTACTTC. The gene calls are TRBV19 and TRBJ2-7; maybe TRBD1 (6 bases). This CDR3 has 17 amino acids. Trimming stripped 3 bases from V and 5 bases from J, with 23 bases between. Germline CDR1 reads LNHDA; CDR2 reads SQIVND (reference sequence).

The rearrangement links TRBV7-9 to TRBJ1-2, with TRBD1 as a possible D gene (5 bases). Germline V gene lookup returns CDR1 SEHNR and CDR2 FQNEAQ (reference sequence). With 1 base removed from V and 2 bases from J, the gap between germline ends came to 8 bases. This CDR3 is 14 amino acids long. The CDR3 DNA reads TGTGCCAGCAGCTTAGGGACAAGGAACTATGGCTACACCTTC. Translating gives CASSLGTRNYGYTF.

The chain recombines TRBV30 with TRBJ2-3; D tentatively fits TRBD1 or TRBD2 (6 bases each). Trimming removed 0 bases at V and 4 bases at J, with 11 bases between. Germline CDR1 reads GTSNPN; CDR2 reads SVGIG (reference sequence). The CDR3 runs to 14 residues. The CDR3: CAWSVGGGSDTQYF. The CDR3 coding sequence is TGTGCCTGGAGTGTGGGGGGCGGTTCAGATACGCAGTATTTT.

Details on this clone: Relative to the germline gene, one junction end is altered; a read error may explain this. The chain joins TRBV15 to TRBJ1-2; D might be TRBD1 (6 bases). CDR3 length: 14 residues. The germline CDR1 and CDR2 sequences are LNHNV and YYDKDF (reference sequence). CDR3 DNA sequence: TGTGCCACCAGCAGAGCTGAGAGTGGAGGGGGGCGCGACTTC. Translated: CATSRAESGGGRDF. The whole variable domain, filled in from reference TRBV15 and TRBJ1-2, reads DAMVIQNPRYQVTQFGKPVTLSCSQTLNHNVMYWYQQKSSQAPKLLFHYYDKDFNNEADTPDNFQSRRPNTSFCFLDIRSPGLGDTAMYLCATSRAESGGGRDFGSGTRLTVV.

The chain recombines TRBV11-2 with TRBJ2-5, with a possible D match to TRBD1 (6 bases). The CDR3 loop spans 12 amino acids. CDR1 and CDR2 from the germline V gene are SGHAT and FQNNGV. Trimming took 6 bases from V and 1 from J, leaving 6 bases between them. The CDR3 spells CASRGAQETQYF. The DNA of the CDR3 is TGTGCCAGCAGGGGGGCCCAAGAGACCCAGTACTTC.

The chain has TRBV2 and TRBJ2-5, with 9 bases matching TRBD2. V lost 8 bases, J lost 4 bases, and 11 bases stayed unmatched. This CDR3 region has 15 residues. Looked up from germline, CDR1 is SNHLY and CDR2 is FYNNEI. CDR3 nucleotides: TGTGCCAGCGCGGGGGGGGCGTTGAATGGAGAGACCCAGTACTTC. This encodes CASAGGALNGETQYF.

The chain has TRBV29-1 and TRBJ1-5, with unresolved D. Trimming took off 4 bases at V and 3 bases at J, with 7 bases between the two ends. Looked up from germline, CDR1 is SQVTM and CDR2 is ANQGSEA. The CDR3 runs to 12 residues. The CDR3 DNA sequence: TGCAGCGTTGGGACGTACAATCAGCCCCAGCATTTT. Amino acid sequence: CSVGTYNQPQHF.

The chain has TRBV6-1 and TRBJ1-5; 8 nucleotides agree with TRBD1. Per germline, CDR1 MNHNS and CDR2 SASEGT. The CDR3 sequence is 13 residues long. V lost 5 bases to trimming and J lost 9 bases; unmatched junction nucleotides: 6. The CDR3 reads CASSPGQEVPQHF. CDR3 nucleotides: TGTGCCAGCAGTCCGGGACAGGAGGTGCCCCAGCATTTT.

This rearrangement joins TRBV12-5 to TRBJ1-2, with TRBD1 as a possible D gene (5 bases). V was trimmed by 5 bases and J by 7 bases, leaving 17 bases between them. The CDR3 sequence is 14 residues long. Germline V gene data show CDR1 as LGHNT and CDR2 as FRNRAP. This chain's CDR3 is CASGPPAGSGGYTF. The CDR3 DNA reads TGTGCTAGTGGTCCCCCAGCAGGGTCCGGTGGCTACACCTTC.

This clone was picked up one time. The same CDR3 can be traced to other DNA sequences in this sample. The chain links TRBV5-5 to TRBJ1-6; D is undetermined. Germline CDR1 is SGHKS and CDR2 is YYEKEE (reference sequence). V dropped 4 bases and J dropped 4 bases, with 9 bases sitting between them. CDR3 length: 14 amino acids. CDR3 bases: TGTGCCAGCAGCCTCGAAGGGTATAATTCACCCCTCCACTTT. This translates into CASSLEGYNSPLHF.

The chain is built from TRBV7-3 and TRBJ1-2; tentative D call: TRBD1 (5 bases). Germline V gene lookup returns CDR1 SGHTA and CDR2 FQGTGA. This CDR3 is built from 14 residues. The ends were cut back, 5 bases at V and 4 bases at J, with 14 bases in the middle. CDR3 region: CASSPTGDSYGYTF. The CDR3 DNA is TGTGCCAGCAGCCCCACGGGGGACTCCTATGGCTACACCTTC.

The gene calls are TRBV29-1 and TRBJ2-5, with 9 bases identical to TRBD2. Germline V gene sequence: CDR1 SQVTM, CDR2 ANQGSEA. Trimming took 5 bases from V and 1 from J; bases not matched to a gene: 8. This CDR3 region has 15 residues. The CDR3 DNA follows: TGCAGCGTTATCTTTGTAGCGGGGGCCCAAGAGACCCAGTACTTC. This codes for CSVIFVAGAQETQYF.

The chain is built from TRBV7-8 and TRBJ1-1; D possibly corresponds to TRBD1 (6 bases). The germline V and J ends were trimmed by 2 bases and 3 bases, with 7 bases remaining between them. CDR1 is SGHVS, CDR2 FQNEAQ, per germline. The CDR3 has 13 amino acids. The CDR3 reads CASSLNRDTEAFF. The DNA for the CDR3 is TGTGCCAGCAGCTTAAACAGGGACACTGAAGCTTTCTTT.

The V and J genes are TRBV5-4 and TRBJ2-2, with 9 bases identical to TRBD2. This CDR3 comprises 15 residues. Germline V gene lookup returns CDR1 SGHNT and CDR2 YYREEE (reference sequence). V trimming: 4 bases; J trimming: 8 bases; junction bases outside the gene matches: 9. The CDR3: CASSAGTSIPGELFF. In DNA, the CDR3 is TGTGCCAGCAGCGCCGGGACTAGCATACCGGGGGAGCTGTTTTTT. The variable domain in full, completed from reference TRBV5-4 and TRBJ2-2, reads ETGVTQSPTHLIKTRGQQVTLRCSSQSGHNTVSWYQQALGQGPQFIFQYYREEENGRGNFPPRFSGLQFPNYSSELNVNALELDDSALYLCASSAGTSIPGELFFGEGSRLTVL.

V gene TRBV27 combines with J gene TRBJ1-6; TRBD1 is a possible D gene (5 bases). V lost 5 bases and J lost 5, with 16 bases in between. There are 16 residues in the CDR3. Germline V gene lookup returns CDR1 MNHEY and CDR2 SMNVEV (reference sequence). The CDR3 loop reads CASSSGGGINNSPLHF. The CDR3 region has the DNA TGTGCCAGCAGTAGCGGTGGGGGGATAAATAATTCACCCCTCCACTTT.

V and J are TRBV6-6 and TRBJ1-6, with a weak D call TRBD1 (5 bases). The length of the CDR3 is 14 residues. Between the trimmed V and J ends, which lost 2 bases and 10 bases, there was a span of 12 bases. Germline CDR1 is MNHNY and CDR2 is SVGAGI (reference sequence). This CDR3 is CASSYDSRGSPLHF. DNA for the CDR3: TGTGCCAGCAGTTACGACAGCCGTGGGTCACCCCTCCACTTT.

Notes on this clone: Relative to the germline gene, one junction end is altered; a read error may explain this. The sample carries other DNA sequences with the same CDR3. The chain links TRBV7-9 to TRBJ2-3, with 8 bases aligning to TRBD2. The CDR3 covers 15 residues. From germline, CDR1 is SEHNR and CDR2 FQNEAQ (reference sequence). The CDR3 nucleotides are TGTGCCAGCAGAAGAGCGGGGGCAAACACAGACACGCAGTATTTT. Translated: CASRRAGANTDTQYF.

This clone was seen just once. The chain is built from TRBV6-5 and TRBJ1-1, with a tentative D call TRBD1 (5 bases). The CDR3 is made up of 15 amino acids. CDR1 and CDR2 from the germline V gene are MNHEY and SVGAGI. Trimming took off 6 bases at V and 4 bases at J, with 18 bases between the two ends. Here the CDR3 reads CASSPGHQPSTEAFF. CDR3 coding DNA: TGTGCCAGCAGCCCAGGACACCAACCCAGCACTGAAGCTTTCTTT.

This rearrangement joins TRBV5-1 to TRBJ2-3, with 12 bases identical to TRBD1. Germline V gives CDR1 SGHRS, CDR2 YFSETQ. The CDR3 totals 18 residues. J was trimmed by 4 bases and V by 4 bases; bases with no gene match: 13. The CDR3 DNA sequence: TGCGCCAGCAGCAACTTCTACGCCGGGACAGGGGGCGCAGATACGCAGTATTTT. Translated, it gives CASSNFYAGTGGADTQYF.

By sample share, this clone is medium-sized (0.01 to 0.1%). The CDR3 sequence is CASSVGGDAGHEQYF. The CDR3 DNA reads TGTGCCAGCAGCGTAGGGGGTGACGCCGGACACGAGCAGTACTTC. The V and J genes are TRBV9 and TRBJ2-7; the D is unclear. Germline lookup yields CDR1 SGDLS and CDR2 YYNGEE. The ends were cut back, 0 bases at V and 5 bases at J, with 15 bases in the middle. CDR3 length: 15 residues.

The gene calls are TRBV6-4 and TRBJ1-5; D is uncertain. Germline V gives CDR1 MRHNA, CDR2 SNTAGT. V gave up 2 bases and J gave up 3 bases, with 8 bases separating them. The CDR3 length is 14 residues. The CDR3 DNA is TGTGCCAGCAGTGACCAGCCGTTCAATCAGCCCCAGCATTTT. Translated, it gives CASSDQPFNQPQHF.

V usage is TRBV5-1 and J usage is TRBJ2-3; D ambiguous. Trimming cost V 7 bases and J 5 bases, with 20 bases left between them. This CDR3 has 15 residues. CDR1 and CDR2 (germline): SGHRS, YFSETQ. As DNA, the CDR3 is TGCGCCAGCGAAGAGAGAACCCGAGGTAGAGATACGCAGTATTTT. This gives the protein CASEERTRGRDTQYF.

The chain is built from TRBV4-1 and TRBJ1-4; 7 bases fit TRBD1. The CDR3 sequence is 17 residues long. From germline, CDR1 is MGHRA and CDR2 YSYEKL. Trimming took 0 bases from V and 1 from J; bases not matched to a gene: 5. CDR3 in DNA: TGCGCCAGCAGCCAAGAAGGGACAGACTTAACTAATGAAAAACTGTTTTTT. It translates to CASSQEGTDLTNEKLFF.